This TCR beta chain was found in a study of early T cells in non-severe SARS-CoV-2 infection. Germline V gives CDR1 SGHAT, CDR2 FQNNGV. The CDR3 extends over 13 amino acids. Trimming shortened V by 7 bases and J by 9 bases, and 18 bases separated the two germline ends. The table lists this clonotype with many counts. Its antigen is unknown. Study outcomes and limitations: VDJdb matching skewed toward anti-spike CD8 responses, missing private and CD4 specificities.

Unique molecular identifiers were affixed to single, distinct cDNA molecules. TCRdb fed the 5' RACE reads into MiXCR, producing one record per CDR3 protein. The sample has approximately 99,000 distinct CDR3 sequences; about 12% are singletons. The material sequenced was whole blood. The rearrangement joins TRBV11-2 to TRBJ1-2; D is undetermined. The TCR comes from an adult who was a healthcare worker with PCR-confirmed SARS-CoV-2 infection or an uninfected control (not recorded which). This CDR3 is CASTQRGFGRYTF. The CDR3 bases are TGTGCCAGCACCCAGCGGGGATTTGGTCGCTACACCTTC.